The T cell receptor (beta chain) described here comes from a study of cytomegalovirus exposure and HLA in healthy donors. PCR was performed using 60 Vbeta and 13 Jbeta primers. The data were produced by immunoSEQ multiplex PCR, yet TCRdb's version contains in-frame clones alone and is incomplete. The profile covers fewer than 200,000 clones, with about three quarters appearing a single time and 2.6% taken by the ten largest. The ends were cut back, 1 base at V and 6 bases at J, with 9 bases in the middle. This CDR3 is 13 amino acids long. CDR1 is MNHNS and CDR2 is SASEGT in the germline V gene. General study findings and limits: An analysis done earlier found most TCR beta V segments productive about 87% or about 30% of the time. In vitro assays verified that three CMV-associated chains recognized CMV antigens specifically.

As regards this clone: The antigen remains undetermined.

The clonotype was recovered from a woman between 35 and 50 years old in good health and CMV-seropositive. V and J are TRBV6-1 and TRBJ1-1; D unclear. The sequencing input was PBMCs. CDR3 loop: CASSEEAGAEAFF. CDR3 coding DNA: TGTGCCAGCAGTGAAGAGGCGGGAGCTGAAGCTTTCTTT.